This TCR beta chain was obtained from a study of blood T cells in healthy people across ages (dated by TCRdb to 2013 to 2016). Regarding the research as a whole: In model experiments, roughly one uniquely barcoded TCR beta cDNA molecule per two T cells was captured by template switching. The donors were split into four age groups: young (average about 15 years), middle-aged (39), aged (more than 60) and long-lived (over 80). For two donors (one aged 18 to 29 and one aged 80 or older), the study analyzed two additional independent replicas of 1 million unique cDNA reads from the same blood draw. The study measured age-related changes in TCR beta repertoire diversity using deep sequencing normalized with unique cDNA molecular identifiers. To avoid experimental bias, donors of different ages were distributed randomly across sequencing lanes.

Regarding this clonotype: The specificity of this receptor is unknown. Base qualities were left out, and no much larger clone turns up one base away.

Systemically healthy Caucasian individuals from Russia, about 38 in total and aged roughly 6 to 100 years, were included as donors. Around 10 milliliters of peripheral blood were collected from each donor into EDTA-treated Vacutainer tubes. Ficoll-Paque density-gradient centrifugation was used to isolate PBMCs, with at least 7 million per sample. Total RNA was extracted from PBMCs with Trizol reagent, with at least 6 micrograms obtained per sample. For every donor, an aliquot of PBMCs went through flow cytometry to measure the percentages of naive CD45RAhigh/CD27high T cells. The library was generated by 5' RACE. Sequencing used an Illumina HiSeq 2500. A second about 7 to 11 cycle PCR used a sample-barcoded 5' primer and a J-beta primer mix. A template-switch 5' adaptor carrying 12 random nucleotides introduced a unique molecular identifier onto each TCR beta cDNA molecule. Each sample yielded at least 2.5 million CDR3-containing paired-end reads. All of the RNA was converted into first-strand cDNA using the Mint cDNA synthesis kit, with a TRBC-specific oligonucleotide serving as the primer. After uracil-DNA glycosylase treatment, a first 18-cycle PCR used universal primers M1SS and BC2_uni_R on all cDNA. The source study handled its data this way. For normalization, 1 million high-quality reads, each with a distinct molecular identifier, were randomly selected from each sample. Instead of being binned into consensus sequences, reads that shared molecular identifiers were thrown out. MiTCR, run with a Q25 quality threshold and the strictest error-elimination algorithm, handled CDR3 identification, clonotype clustering and error correction. A nonparametric unseen species model with Euler transformation was used to estimate lower-bound total TCR beta diversity. The public reads were run again by TCRdb, first through fastp at Q25 and then through MiXCR, and only productive beta chains were kept. Each record represents a unique CDR3 protein, reported with the most common genes and DNA among its rows. The V and J calls here are based on TCRdb, not the publication. For this sample the table gives hundreds of thousands of distinct CDR3 sequences, of which 35% to 40% were detected only once. Of the sample, over 10% falls within the top ten clones.

Results and caveats for the whole study, not just this receptor: Because donor CMV infection status was unknown, age-related changes in expanded clonotypes were potentially confounded. The long-lived group showed more naive CD4+ T cells, fewer expanded clones and increased TCR diversity than the aged group, suggesting age selection. Observed TCR beta diversity correlated strongly with the percentage of naive T cells measured by flow cytometry. Estimates of total diversity based on one million sequenced T cells were regarded as lower bounds and as underestimates. Observed TCR beta diversity per million T cells fell roughly linearly with age, and a significant reduction was already apparent by age approximately 41. Since profiling was done on bulk unsorted PBMCs, naive and antigen-experienced compartments could not be conclusively compared.

The clonotype originates from a man in his late teens or twenties in good health. The sample taken for sequencing was blood.

At the DNA level, the sequence is TGCGCCAGCAGCCAAGGTCTCACGAACACTGAAGCTTTCTTT. Its translation is CASSQGLTNTEAFF. This sequence uses TRBV4-1 and TRBJ1-1; the D gene assignment is ambiguous. The germline V gene specifies MGHRA as CDR1 and YSYEKL as CDR2. The CDR3 sequence holds 14 residues, the cysteine and phenylalanine included. Just CDR3 DNA is preserved here, 42 bases in frame from base 1. V was cut back by 1 base and J by 1 base, leaving a gap of 7 bases between them.